The next 22 T cell receptor beta chains were all read from a single sample in a study of beta chain features in type 1 diabetes. The study reverse transcribed the entire isolated RNA, so it sequenced expressed TCRB transcripts. Here immunoSEQ multiplex PCR was the method, and the copy in TCRdb shows in-frame clones only, minus some. In the table there are 300,000 to 450,000 clones, around 20% of which are singletons. Sequencing was done on a sample of naive CD4+ T cells from blood. The receptors derive from a woman younger than 35 in good health.

This clone is a singleton in its sample. This rearrangement joins TRBV20-1 to TRBJ1-2; D is uncertain. V was cut by 4 bases and J by 8 bases, with 5 bases left in between. The CDR3 extends over 9 amino acids. Germline V lookup: CDR1 DFQATT, CDR2 SNEGSKA (reference sequence). CDR3 nucleotide sequence: TGCAGTGCTACAGGCGGCTACACCTTC. It codes for CSATGGYTF.

V is TRBV10-3 and J is TRBJ1-1; D is unresolved. V was clipped by 2 bases and J by 4 bases, with 14 bases between them. The CDR3 runs 15 residues. CDR1 and CDR2 (germline): ENHRY, SYGVKD. The CDR3 nucleotides are TGTGCCATCAGTGAGGAACCGACATCATCCACTGAAGCTTTCTTT. Translating gives CAISEEPTSSTEAFF.

The rearrangement joins TRBV7-9 to TRBJ1-1; 7 positions match TRBD1. The germline V gene has CDR1 SEHNR and CDR2 FQNEAQ (reference sequence). After removal of 8 bases from V and 1 base from J, the junction contained 1 base not matched to a gene. The CDR3 is 12 residues long. The CDR3 protein is CASRTGNTEAFF. As DNA, the CDR3 is TGTGCCAGCCGGACAGGGAACACTGAAGCTTTCTTT.

The chain employs TRBV5-1 and TRBJ2-5; 8 positions match TRBD2. The CDR3 runs to 14 residues. Trimming removed 6 bases from V and 3 bases from J; junction bases left unmatched: 7. The V gene's germline CDR1 is SGHRS and CDR2 YFSETQ. CDR3 loop: CASTAGRGEETQYF. CDR3 DNA: TGCGCCAGCACCGCCGGGCGGGGGGAAGAGACCCAGTACTTC.

This clone was counted a few times. The chain carries TRBV5-6 and TRBJ2-1; no clear D. V was clipped by 0 bases and J by 3 bases, with 4 bases between them. There are 13 residues in the CDR3. Per germline, CDR1 SGHDT and CDR2 YYEEEE. Here the CDR3 DNA reads TGTGCCAGCAGCTTGGGTCTCTACAATGAGCAGTTCTTC. Its protein is CASSLGLYNEQFF.

This clone was seen only a few times. This chain connects TRBV7-9 to TRBJ2-5, with TRBD2 matching over 13 bases. After removal of 5 bases from V and 0 bases from J, the junction contained 6 bases not matched to a gene. The germline V gene has CDR1 SEHNR and CDR2 FQNEAQ (reference sequence). The CDR3 runs 17 residues. CDR3 protein: CASSDPTSGGNQETQYF. As DNA, the CDR3 is TGTGCCAGCAGCGACCCGACTAGCGGGGGGAACCAAGAGACCCAGTACTTC.

This clone turned up a few times. This chain connects TRBV18 to TRBJ2-7, with TRBD2 identical over 11 bases. The CDR3 sequence is 17 residues long. Looked up from germline, CDR1 is KGHSH and CDR2 is LQKENI. Trimming at V came to 3 bases and at J to 3 bases, leaving 10 bases not matched to a gene. The CDR3 region is CASSPVPGLAELYEQYF. In DNA, the CDR3 is TGTGCCAGCTCACCCGTCCCGGGACTAGCGGAGCTCTACGAGCAGTACTTC.

V gene TRBV11-2 combines with J gene TRBJ2-5; 7 positions agree with TRBD2. The germline CDR1 and CDR2 sequences are SGHAT and FQNNGV. This CDR3 is built from 15 residues. J lost 5 bases, V lost 5 bases, and 11 bases had no gene match. CDR3 amino acids: CASSQGSPGGETQYF. The DNA of the CDR3 is TGTGCCAGCAGCCAAGGGTCACCCGGGGGGGAGACCCAGTACTTC.

The chain links TRBV19 to TRBJ2-1, with TRBD2 identical over 10 bases. Trimming cost V 3 bases and J 4 bases; bases outside gene matches: 6. The CDR3 contains 16 residues. The V gene's germline CDR1 is LNHDA and CDR2 SQIVND (reference sequence). The CDR3 loop reads CASSMAGTSVYNEQFF. CDR3 nucleotide sequence: TGTGCCAGTAGTATGGCCGGGACTAGCGTTTACAATGAGCAGTTCTTC.

The chain links TRBV11-2 to TRBJ1-2; D perhaps matches TRBD1 (6 bases). CDR1 and CDR2 from the germline V gene are SGHAT and FQNNGV. The CDR3 has 13 residues. The V end was cut by 4 bases, the J end by 1 base, with 7 bases between. The DNA of the CDR3 is TGTGCCAGCAGCTCGGACAGTAACTATGGCTACACCTTC. Translated: CASSSDSNYGYTF.

The V call is TRBV5-1, the J call TRBJ2-7; 7 positions match TRBD1. With 2 bases clipped from V and 6 bases from J, the junction kept 11 bases outside the gene matches. CDR3 length equals 15 residues. Germline loops: CDR1 SGHRS, CDR2 YFSETQ. The CDR3 coding sequence is TGCGCCAGCAGCTTTGCCGGGACAGAACCGACCGAGCAGTACTTC. Its protein product is CASSFAGTEPTEQYF.

V is TRBV13 and J is TRBJ2-3; 7 nucleotides match TRBD1. Trimming cost V 5 bases and J 6 bases; bases outside gene matches: 8. This CDR3 has 14 amino acids. Germline V gene data show CDR1 as PRHDT and CDR2 as FYEKMQ (reference sequence). The CDR3 coding sequence is TGTGCCAGCAGCGCCTCGGAAGGGGGCGATACGCAGTATTTT. Encoded protein: CASSASEGGDTQYF.

This clone has more than one count but fewer than ten. This rearrangement joins TRBV15 to TRBJ2-1; 9 nucleotides match TRBD2. The germline V gene has CDR1 LNHNV and CDR2 YYDKDF (reference sequence). The CDR3 has 15 amino acids. Trimming at V came to 1 base and at J to 4 bases, leaving 2 bases not matched to a gene. This chain's CDR3 is CATSRGTSVYNEQFF. The CDR3 nucleotides are TGTGCCACCAGCAGAGGGACTAGCGTTTACAATGAGCAGTTCTTC. The complete variable domain, with remaining parts taken from reference TRBV15 and TRBJ2-1, reads DAMVIQNPRYQVTQFGKPVTLSCSQTLNHNVMYWYQQKSSQAPKLLFHYYDKDFNNEADTPDNFQSRRPNTSFCFLDIRSPGLGDTAMYLCATSRGTSVYNEQFFGPGTRLTVL.

V and J are TRBV4-2 and TRBJ1-2; D is possibly TRBD1 (6 bases). Trimming stripped 4 bases from V and 2 bases from J, with 14 bases between. The CDR3 loop spans 15 amino acids. Germline lookup yields CDR1 LGHNA and CDR2 YNFKEQ. The CDR3 DNA sequence: TGTGCCAGCAGCCGACGAGACAGGACCAACTATGGCTACACCTTC. It is translated as CASSRRDRTNYGYTF.

The chain couples TRBV11-2 to TRBJ1-4; D is ambiguous. Per the germline V gene, CDR1 is SGHAT and CDR2 is FQNNGV. V gave up 2 bases and J gave up 7 bases, with 2 bases separating them. CDR3 length: 11 amino acids. In nucleotides, the CDR3 is TGTGCCAGCAGCTTACGTGAAAAACTGTTTTTT. Protein product: CASSLREKLFF.

In this sample, this clone turned up a few times. The V call is TRBV4-1, the J call TRBJ2-7; 14 bases fit TRBD2. V dropped 10 bases and J dropped 5; count of bases not matched to a gene: 10. The V gene's germline CDR1 is MGHRA and CDR2 YSYEKL. The CDR3 extends over 15 amino acids. The CDR3 bases are TGCGCCACACGTAAGGGACTAGCGGGAGTAGACGAGCAGTACTTC. Protein product: CATRKGLAGVDEQYF.

The table lists this clone with a few counts. The chain couples TRBV19 to TRBJ2-2; D is unclear. V gave up 3 bases and J gave up 5 bases, with 4 bases separating them. CDR1 LNHDA and CDR2 SQIVND come from the germline V gene (reference sequence). The CDR3 is 12 residues long. The CDR3 DNA reads as TGTGCCAGTAGTATCGGGACCGGGGAGCTGTTTTTT. It is translated as CASSIGTGELFF.

This clone was recorded a few times. Mismatch with germline at one junction end may stem from a read error. This chain uses TRBV2 with TRBJ2-1; 11 bases are shared with TRBD2. The CDR3 extends over 14 amino acids. Germline CDR1 SNHLY, CDR2 FYNNEI. CDR3 coding DNA: TGTGCCAGCTTGTCCGGACTAGCGGGTAATGAGCGGTTCTTC. Translating it yields CASLSGLAGNERFF. Looking up the rest from reference TRBV2 and TRBJ2-1 gives the full variable domain: EPEVTQTPSHQVTQMGQEVILRCVPISNHLYFYWYRQILGQKVEFLVSFYNNEISEKSEIFDDQFSVERPDGSNFTLKIRSTKLEDSAMYFCASLSGLAGNERFFGPGTRLTVL.

With regard to this clone: Other DNA sequences from this sample encode an identical CDR3 as well. The CDR3 region is CASSPGTGNTGELFF. CDR3 nucleotide sequence: TGCGCCAGCAGCCCCGGGACAGGGAACACCGGGGAGCTGTTTTTT. The chain has TRBV5-1 and TRBJ2-2, with 8 bases lining up with TRBD1. Germline-derived CDR1 and CDR2 are SGHRS and YFSETQ. The length of the CDR3 is 15 residues. The trim removed 4 bases at V and 1 base at J, leaving 3 bases unmatched.

This clone was seen only a few times. The chain is built from TRBV30 and TRBJ1-5; D is perhaps TRBD1 (6 bases). The CDR3 length is 15 residues. CDR1 and CDR2 from the germline V gene are GTSNPN and SVGIG (reference sequence). V was trimmed by 5 bases and J by 1 base, leaving 15 bases between them. CDR3 nucleotides: TGTGCCTGGGGCCACAGGGCTTACAGCAATCAGCCCCAGCATTTT. It encodes CAWGHRAYSNQPQHF. The full variable domain, completed using reference TRBV30 and TRBJ1-5, is SQTIHQWPATLVQPVGSPLSLECTVEGTSNPNLYWYRQAAGRGLQLLFYSVGIGQISSEVPQNLSASRPQDRQFILSSKKLLLSDSGFYLCAWGHRAYSNQPQHFGDGTRLSIL.

The V call is TRBV11-3, the J call TRBJ1-2; tentative D call: TRBD1 (6 bases). The germline CDR1 and CDR2 sequences are SGHNT and YENEEA. V dropped 1 base and J dropped 4 bases, with 13 bases sitting between them. This CDR3 has 15 residues. CDR3 residues: CASSLAGGLFYGYTF. CDR3 bases: TGTGCCAGCAGCTTAGCGGGGGGCCTTTTCTATGGCTACACCTTC.

This sequence joins TRBV20-1 and TRBJ2-7, with D possibly TRBD1 on 6 matching bases. V lost 5 bases to trimming and J lost 5 bases, with 10 bases between them. This CDR3 is 11 amino acids long. Germline V lookup: CDR1 DFQATT, CDR2 SNEGSKA (reference sequence). The CDR3 reads CSAYRVNEQYF. The CDR3 DNA sequence: TGCAGTGCTTACAGGGTGAACGAGCAGTACTTC.